Presented here are 3 T cell receptor beta chains from one specimen sequenced in a study of T cell responses to AZD1222 COVID-19 vaccine (dated by TCRdb to the early 2020s). The method behind the library was the immunoSEQ multiplex PCR assay. Sourced from immuneACCESS, this table was stored by TCRdb with only in-frame sequences that have V and J called. A share of the clones is absent; for the studies checked, an unresolved V gene accounts for under half, and the remainder has no known explanation. The sample data list approximately 110,000 clones, and roughly 90% of these were observed just once. Clones ranked in the top ten supply approximately 8% of the sample. In the paper's terms, the time point label means: about 28 days (+/-7) after the second vaccine dose. The sample in question was peripheral blood, obtained 28 days after the second AZD1222 dose. The receptor source for this set is an adult who received the AZD1222 COVID-19 vaccine.

This chain uses TRBV14 with TRBJ2-2; TRBD1 agrees at 7 bases. J was trimmed by 0 bases and V by 3 bases; bases with no gene match: 7. There are 17 residues in the CDR3. From germline, CDR1 is SGHDN and CDR2 FVKESK. The CDR3 nucleotides are TGTGCCAGCAGCCACCGAAAGGGGACAGCGAACACCGGGGAGCTGTTTTTT. Translated, it gives CASSHRKGTANTGELFF.

The chain joins TRBV5-4 to TRBJ2-1, with TRBD1 identical over 8 bases. This CDR3 contains 13 residues. V lost 6 bases, J lost 7 bases, and 6 bases stayed unmatched. CDR1 SGHNT and CDR2 YYREEE come from the germline V gene (reference sequence). The CDR3 here is CASKPRTGNEQFF. In DNA, the CDR3 is TGTGCCAGCAAACCGCGGACAGGGAATGAGCAGTTCTTC.

This chain joins TRBV7-8 and TRBJ1-5; no firm D call. CDR3 length: 13 amino acids. CDR1 SGHVS and CDR2 FQNEAQ come from the germline V gene. V shed 5 bases and J shed 5 bases, with 10 bases lying between them. The CDR3 nucleotides read TGTGCCAGCAGCCCCCGGGCCGATCAGCCCCAGCATTTT. Translation gives CASSPRADQPQHF.